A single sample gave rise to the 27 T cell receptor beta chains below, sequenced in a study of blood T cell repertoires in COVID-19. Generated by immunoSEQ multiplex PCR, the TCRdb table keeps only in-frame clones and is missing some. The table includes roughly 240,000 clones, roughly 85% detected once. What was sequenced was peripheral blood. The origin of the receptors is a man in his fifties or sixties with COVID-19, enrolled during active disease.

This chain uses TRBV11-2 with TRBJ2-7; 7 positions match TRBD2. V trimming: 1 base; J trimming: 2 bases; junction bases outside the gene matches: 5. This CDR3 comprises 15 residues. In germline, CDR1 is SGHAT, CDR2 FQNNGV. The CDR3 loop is CASSLGASGTYEQYF. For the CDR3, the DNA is TGTGCCAGCAGCTTAGGGGCTAGCGGTACCTACGAGCAGTACTTC.

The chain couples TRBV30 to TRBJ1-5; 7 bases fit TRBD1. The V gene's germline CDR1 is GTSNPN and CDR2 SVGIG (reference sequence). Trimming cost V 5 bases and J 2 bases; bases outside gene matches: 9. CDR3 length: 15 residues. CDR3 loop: CAWSRTGGGNQPQHF. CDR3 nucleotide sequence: TGTGCCTGGTCCAGGACAGGTGGAGGCAATCAGCCCCAGCATTTT.

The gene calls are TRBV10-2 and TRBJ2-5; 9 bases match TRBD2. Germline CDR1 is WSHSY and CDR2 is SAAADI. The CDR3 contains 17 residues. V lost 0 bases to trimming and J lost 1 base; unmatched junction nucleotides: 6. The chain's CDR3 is CASSESASGVRQETQYF. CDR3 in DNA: TGCGCCAGCAGTGAGTCCGCTAGCGGGGTCCGCCAAGAGACCCAGTACTTC.

CDR3 DNA: TGTGCCAGTAGTACGGGACAGTGGGATGAGCAGTTCTTC. Residues: CASSTGQWDEQFF. V usage is TRBV19 and J usage is TRBJ2-1; 7 nucleotides line up with TRBD1. CDR3 length equals 13 residues. Germline V gives CDR1 LNHDA, CDR2 SQIVND (reference sequence). Germline trimming cut 4 bases from V and 8 bases from J; bases unmatched to any gene: 5. Based on the CDR3 plus reference TRBV19 and TRBJ2-1, the full variable domain is DGGITQSPKYLFRKEGQNVTLSCEQNLNHDAMYWYRQDPGQGLRLIYYSQIVNDFQKGDIAEGYSVSREKKESFPLTVTSAQKNPTAFYLCASSTGQWDEQFFGPGTRLTVL.

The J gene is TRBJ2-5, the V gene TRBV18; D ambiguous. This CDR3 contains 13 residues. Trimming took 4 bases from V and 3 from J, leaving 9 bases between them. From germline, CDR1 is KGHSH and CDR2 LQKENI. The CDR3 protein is CASSQQRKETQYF. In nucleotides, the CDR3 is TGTGCCAGCTCACAACAAAGAAAAGAGACCCAGTACTTC.

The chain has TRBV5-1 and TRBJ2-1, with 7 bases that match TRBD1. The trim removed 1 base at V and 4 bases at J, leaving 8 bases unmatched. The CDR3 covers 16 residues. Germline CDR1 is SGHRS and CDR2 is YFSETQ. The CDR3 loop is CASSLNSGTEYNEQFF. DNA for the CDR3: TGCGCCAGCAGCTTGAACTCTGGGACAGAATACAATGAGCAGTTCTTC.

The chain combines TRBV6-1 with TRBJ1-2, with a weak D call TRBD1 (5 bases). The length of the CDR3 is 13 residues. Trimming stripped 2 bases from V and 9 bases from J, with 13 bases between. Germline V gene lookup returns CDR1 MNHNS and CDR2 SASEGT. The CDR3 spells CASSEQGRESYTF. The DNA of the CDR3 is TGTGCCAGCAGTGAACAGGGCCGCGAGAGCTACACCTTC.

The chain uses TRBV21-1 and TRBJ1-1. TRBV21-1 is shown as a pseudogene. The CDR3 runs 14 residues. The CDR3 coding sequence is TGTGCCAGACCCGGAGGGGTCACGAACACTGAAGCTTTCTTT. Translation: CARPGGVTNTEAFF.

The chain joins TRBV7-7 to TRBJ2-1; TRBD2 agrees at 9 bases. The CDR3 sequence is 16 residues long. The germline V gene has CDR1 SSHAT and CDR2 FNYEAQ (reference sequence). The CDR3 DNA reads TGTGTTAGCAGCCCGATAGCGGGGGAAACCTACAATGAGCAGTTCTTC. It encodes CVSSPIAGETYNEQFF. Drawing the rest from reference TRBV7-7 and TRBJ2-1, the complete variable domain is GAGVSQSPRYKVTKRGQDVTLRCDPISSHATLYWYQQALGQGPEFLTYFNYEAQPDKSGLPSDRFSAERPEGSISTLTIQRTEQRDSAMYRCVSSPIAGETYNEQFFGPGTRLTVL.

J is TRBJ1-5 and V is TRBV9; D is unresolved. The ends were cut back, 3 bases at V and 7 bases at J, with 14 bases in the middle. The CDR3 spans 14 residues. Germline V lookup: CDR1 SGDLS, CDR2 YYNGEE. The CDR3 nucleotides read TGTGCCAGCAGCGAGCGGGGTGACCACCAGCCCCAGCATTTT. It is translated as CASSERGDHQPQHF.

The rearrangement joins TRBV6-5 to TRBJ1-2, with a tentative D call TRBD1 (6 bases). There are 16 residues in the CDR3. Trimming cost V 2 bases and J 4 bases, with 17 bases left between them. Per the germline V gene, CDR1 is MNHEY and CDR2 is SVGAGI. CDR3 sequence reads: CASSYNRATTTYGYTF. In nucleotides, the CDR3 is TGTGCCAGCAGTTACAACAGGGCCACGACGACCTATGGCTACACCTTC.

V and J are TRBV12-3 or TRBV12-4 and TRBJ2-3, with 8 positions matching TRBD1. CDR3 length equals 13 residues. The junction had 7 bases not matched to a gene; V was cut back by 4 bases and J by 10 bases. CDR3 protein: CASSSQGTGAQYF. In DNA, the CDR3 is TGTGCCAGCAGTTCGCAGGGGACAGGAGCGCAGTATTTT.

The CDR3 nucleotides read TGTGCCAGCAGCCTAAGGGGGATGACTGAAGCTTTCTTT. Protein sequence: CASSLRGMTEAFF. V is TRBV27 and J is TRBJ1-1; D may be TRBD1 (6 bases). Trimming shortened V by 6 bases and J by 5 bases, and 13 bases separated the two germline ends. The germline CDR1 and CDR2 sequences are MNHEY and SMNVEV (reference sequence). This CDR3 spans 13 amino acids.

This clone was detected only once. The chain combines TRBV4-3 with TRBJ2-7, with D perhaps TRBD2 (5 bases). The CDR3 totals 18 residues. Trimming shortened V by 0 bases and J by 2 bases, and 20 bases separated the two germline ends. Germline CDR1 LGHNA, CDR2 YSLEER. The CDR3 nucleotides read TGCGCCAGCAGCCAAGATAAGGAGGTAGGAACAGTACCCTACGAGCAGTACTTC. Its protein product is CASSQDKEVGTVPYEQYF.

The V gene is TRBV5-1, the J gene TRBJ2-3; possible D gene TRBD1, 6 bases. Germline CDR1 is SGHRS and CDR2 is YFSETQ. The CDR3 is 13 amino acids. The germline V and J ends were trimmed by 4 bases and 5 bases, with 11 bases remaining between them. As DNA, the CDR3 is TGCGCCAGCAGCATCCGACAGGAAGATACGCAGTATTTT. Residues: CASSIRQEDTQYF.

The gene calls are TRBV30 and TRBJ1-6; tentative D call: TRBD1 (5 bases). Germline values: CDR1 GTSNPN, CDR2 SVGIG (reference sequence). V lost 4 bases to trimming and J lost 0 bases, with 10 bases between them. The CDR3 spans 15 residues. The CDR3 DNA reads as TGTGCCTGGAATACAGGCGTCTCCTATAATTCACCCCTCCACTTT. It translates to CAWNTGVSYNSPLHF.

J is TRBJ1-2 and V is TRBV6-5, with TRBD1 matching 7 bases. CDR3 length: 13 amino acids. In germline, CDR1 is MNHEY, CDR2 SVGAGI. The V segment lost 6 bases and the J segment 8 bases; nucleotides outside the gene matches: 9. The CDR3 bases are TGTGCCAGCAGACCCGACAGGGCGGGGGGCTACACCTTC. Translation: CASRPDRAGGYTF.

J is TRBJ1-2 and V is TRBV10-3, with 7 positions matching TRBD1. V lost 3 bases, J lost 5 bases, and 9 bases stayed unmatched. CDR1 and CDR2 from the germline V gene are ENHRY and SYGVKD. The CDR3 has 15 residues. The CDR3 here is CAISDWDSAWYGYTF. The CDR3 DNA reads TGTGCCATCAGTGATTGGGACAGCGCTTGGTATGGCTACACCTTC.

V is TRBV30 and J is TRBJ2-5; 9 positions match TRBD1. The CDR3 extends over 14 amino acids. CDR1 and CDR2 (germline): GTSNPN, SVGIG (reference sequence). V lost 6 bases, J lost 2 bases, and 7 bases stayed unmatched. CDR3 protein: CACTTGGGQETQYF. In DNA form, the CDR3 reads TGTGCCTGTACGACAGGGGGAGGTCAAGAGACCCAGTACTTC.

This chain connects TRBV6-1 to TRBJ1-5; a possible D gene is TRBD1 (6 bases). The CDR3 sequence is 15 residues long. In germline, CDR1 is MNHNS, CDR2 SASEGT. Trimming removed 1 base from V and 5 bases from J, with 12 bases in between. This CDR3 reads CASSEGAGAYQPQHF. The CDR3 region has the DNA TGTGCCAGCAGTGAAGGGGCAGGGGCTTATCAGCCCCAGCATTTT.

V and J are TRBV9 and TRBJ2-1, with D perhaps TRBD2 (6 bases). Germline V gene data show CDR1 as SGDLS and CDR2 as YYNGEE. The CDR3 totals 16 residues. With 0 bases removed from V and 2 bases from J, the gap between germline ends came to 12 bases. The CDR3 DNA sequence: TGTGCCAGCAGCGTAGGCGGTGGGGGGACCTACAATGAGCAGTTCTTC. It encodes CASSVGGGGTYNEQFF.

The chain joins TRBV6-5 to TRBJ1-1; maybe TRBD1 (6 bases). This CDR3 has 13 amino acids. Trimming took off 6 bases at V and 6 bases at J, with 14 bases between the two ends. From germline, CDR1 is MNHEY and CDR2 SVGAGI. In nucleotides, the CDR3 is TGTGCCAGCAGACCCGCCGGGGGGCCTGAAGCTTTCTTT. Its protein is CASRPAGGPEAFF.

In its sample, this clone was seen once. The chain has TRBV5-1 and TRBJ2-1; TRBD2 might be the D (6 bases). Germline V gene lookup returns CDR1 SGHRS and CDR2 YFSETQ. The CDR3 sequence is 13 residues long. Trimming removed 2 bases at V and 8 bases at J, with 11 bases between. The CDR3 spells CASSLGRRDEQFF. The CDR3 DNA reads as TGCGCCAGCAGCTTAGGGAGGCGGGATGAGCAGTTCTTC.

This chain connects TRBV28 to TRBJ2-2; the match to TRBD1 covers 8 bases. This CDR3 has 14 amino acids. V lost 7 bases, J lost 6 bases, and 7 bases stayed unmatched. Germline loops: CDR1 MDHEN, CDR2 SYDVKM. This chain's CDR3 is CASNQGAYSGELFF. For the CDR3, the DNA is TGTGCCAGCAACCAGGGGGCCTATTCCGGGGAGCTGTTTTTT. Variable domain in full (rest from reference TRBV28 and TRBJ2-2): DVKVTQSSRYLVKRTGEKVFLECVQDMDHENMFWYRQDPGLGLRLIYFSYDVKMKEKGDIPEGYSVSREKKERFSLILESASTNQTSMYLCASNQGAYSGELFFGEGSRLTVL.

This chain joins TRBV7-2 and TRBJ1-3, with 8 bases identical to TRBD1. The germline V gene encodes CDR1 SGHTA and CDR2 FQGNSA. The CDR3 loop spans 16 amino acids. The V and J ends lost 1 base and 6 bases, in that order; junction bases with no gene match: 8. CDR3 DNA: TGTGCCAGCAGCTTAGTTTGGCAGGGGGCTATAAACACCATATATTTT. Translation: CASSLVWQGAINTIYF.

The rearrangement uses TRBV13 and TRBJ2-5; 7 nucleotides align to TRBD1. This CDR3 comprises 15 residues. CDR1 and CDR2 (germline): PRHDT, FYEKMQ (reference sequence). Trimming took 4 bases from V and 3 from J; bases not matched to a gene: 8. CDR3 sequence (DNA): TGTGCCAGCAGCTCGCTATCCACAGGGGAAGAGACCCAGTACTTC. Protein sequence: CASSSLSTGEETQYF. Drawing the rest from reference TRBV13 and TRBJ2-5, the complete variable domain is AAGVIQSPRHLIKEKRETATLKCYPIPRHDTVYWYQQGPGQDPQFLISFYEKMQSDKGSIPDRFSAQQFSDYHSELNMSSLELGDSALYFCASSSLSTGEETQYFGPGTRLLVL.

CDR3: CASSLYGQNTEAFF. The DNA for the CDR3 is TGCGCCAGCAGCTTGTATGGGCAGAACACTGAAGCTTTCTTT. V and J are TRBV5-1 and TRBJ1-1; no reliable D call. Germline values: CDR1 SGHRS, CDR2 YFSETQ. V shed 1 base and J shed 1 base, with 8 bases lying between them. The CDR3 runs to 14 residues.